The clone carrying this T cell receptor (beta chain) occurred once. The antigen is unknown. This sample stems from a study of cytomegalovirus exposure and HLA in healthy donors. Overall study findings and caveats: Later work associated 17,000 or so TCR beta sequences with HLA alleles at 0.05 false discovery rate. The authors later found HLA-associated TCR beta chains more clonally expanded than equally common others. The authors later linked a missense DCLRE1C variant to TCR beta V- and J-gene trimming. Links to common viral pathogens appeared, in a later analysis, for several of the most significant clusters.

Trimming cost V 3 bases and J 10 bases, with 21 bases left between them. The germline CDR1 and CDR2 sequences are MNHEY and SMNVEV (reference sequence). The CDR3 extends over 15 amino acids. 13 Jbeta primers and 60 Vbeta primers were used for the PCR. Using immunoSEQ multiplex PCR, the repertoire was profiled, and TCRdb retains in-frame clones only, with some absent. The table has around 130,000 clones, roughly 77% seen once. The TCR originated in a woman between 40 and 55 years old in good health and CMV-seropositive. The rearrangement uses TRBV27 and TRBJ1-2; the D is unclear. The sequenced material came from PBMCs. The CDR3 DNA reads TGTGCCAGCAGTTTGTTTTTTGGGCCTCTTCGGTACTACACCTTC. Translation: CASSLFFGPLRYYTF.